This passage covers 27 T cell receptor beta chains from one sample sequenced in a study of T cells in Graves' hyperthyroidism and ophthalmopathy. RNA transcripts were the template for amplifying TCR beta CDR3 regions. An initial round of RT-PCR targeting the TCR CDR3 relied on the HTBI primer set. TCRdb processed the multiplex PCR reads anew with MiXCR; each CDR3 protein has one entry. In the table there are around 190,000 distinct CDR3 sequences, 17% of which are singletons. The specimen was blood. The receptor source for this set is a woman in her forties or fifties with Graves' hyperthyroidism.

The CDR3 is CASTSSFDTQYF. In nucleotides, the CDR3 is TGTGCCAGCACCTCGTCCTTTGATACGCAGTATTTT. This rearrangement joins TRBV28 to TRBJ2-3; D is uncertain. Between the trimmed V and J ends, which lost 7 bases and 6 bases, there was a span of 11 bases. Germline assignment: CDR1 MDHEN and CDR2 SYDVKM. The CDR3 extends over 12 amino acids.

This clonotype came up a few times. A much larger clone lies one base from this, so it may be a read error. The V gene is TRBV25-1, the J gene TRBJ1-4; D not resolved. V dropped 6 bases and J dropped 3 bases, with 11 bases sitting between them. Looked up from germline, CDR1 is MGHDK and CDR2 is SYGVNS. This CDR3 is built from 14 residues. The CDR3 sequence: CASSGSSANEKLFF. Written as DNA, the CDR3 is TGTGCCAGCAGCGGTAGCTCGGCTAATGAAAAACTGTTTTTT.

About this clonotype: This may be a read error: a much more frequent sequence differs by one nucleotide. The gene calls are TRBV20-1 and TRBJ2-2; D is perhaps TRBD2 (5 bases). This CDR3 comprises 14 residues. Germline V gene data show CDR1 as DFQATT and CDR2 as SNEGSKA (reference sequence). The CDR3 DNA is TGCAGTGCTAGCAGCGGAATCGACACCGGGGAGCTGTTGTTT. It specifies CSASSGIDTGELLF.

J is TRBJ2-3 and V is TRBV19, with TRBD1 identical over 8 bases. V shed 1 base and J 3 bases; nucleotides not matched to a gene: 9. CDR3 length equals 17 residues. Germline values: CDR1 LNHDA, CDR2 SQIVND (reference sequence). The CDR3 nucleotides read TGTGCCAGTAGTATAGTGCCCAGGGGGCTCGGGACAGATACGCAGTATTTT. This gives the protein CASSIVPRGLGTDTQYF. The full variable domain, with the rest looked up from reference TRBV19 and TRBJ2-3, is DGGITQSPKYLFRKEGQNVTLSCEQNLNHDAMYWYRQDPGQGLRLIYYSQIVNDFQKGDIAEGYSVSREKKESFPLTVTSAQKNPTAFYLCASSIVPRGLGTDTQYFGPGTRLTVL.

The chain recombines TRBV28 with TRBJ1-5; the match to TRBD1 covers 7 bases. J was trimmed by 4 bases and V by 2 bases; bases with no gene match: 2. CDR3 size: 14 residues. The germline V gene has CDR1 MDHEN and CDR2 SYDVKM. CDR3 DNA sequence: TGTGCCAGCAGTTTAGAACAGGGGAATCAGCCCCAGCATTTT. Translated, it gives CASSLEQGNQPQHF.

The sample holds many counts of this clonotype. The rearrangement joins TRBV20-1 to TRBJ2-3; the match to TRBD2 covers 9 bases. The CDR3 contains 16 residues. Trimming took 1 base from V and 0 from J; bases not matched to a gene: 5. In germline, CDR1 is DFQATT, CDR2 SNEGSKA (reference sequence). The CDR3 loop is CSARGPTSGSTDTQYF. DNA of the CDR3: TGCAGTGCTAGAGGTCCGACTAGCGGTAGCACAGATACGCAGTATTTT.

This clonotype was counted many times. The chain uses TRBV14 and TRBJ2-5; D possibly corresponds to TRBD2 (6 bases). The V end lost 3 bases, the J end lost 2 bases, and 7 bases lay between the germline ends. Germline values: CDR1 SGHDN, CDR2 FVKESK. The CDR3 is 13 residues long. CDR3 coding DNA: TGTGCCAGCAGCCACGGACTACAAGAGACCCAGTACTTC. It codes for CASSHGLQETQYF.

The chain uses TRBV7-9 and TRBJ2-7, with D perhaps TRBD1 (5 bases). CDR3 length: 13 residues. Per germline, CDR1 SEHNR and CDR2 FQNEAQ (reference sequence). V was cut by 5 bases and J by 4 bases, with 12 bases left in between. CDR3: CASSDPDKYEQYF. CDR3 coding DNA: TGTGCCAGCAGCGACCCGGACAAGTACGAGCAGTACTTC.

The chain employs TRBV7-6 and TRBJ2-7; D is perhaps TRBD1 or TRBD2 (6 bases each). This CDR3 has 14 amino acids. Trimming pared 0 bases from V and 5 bases from J, leaving 11 bases between. Germline V gene sequence: CDR1 SGHVS, CDR2 FNYEAQ. Written as DNA, the CDR3 is TGTGCCAGCAGCTTAGCGAGGAGGGACAACGAGCAGTACTTC. Its translation is CASSLARRDNEQYF. The full variable domain, with the rest looked up from reference TRBV7-6 and TRBJ2-7, is GAGVSQSPRYKVTKRGQDVALRCDPISGHVSLYWYRQALGQGPEFLTYFNYEAQQDKSGLPNDRFSAERPEGSISTLTIQRTEQRDSAMYRCASSLARRDNEQYFGPGTRLTVT.

This clonotype was detected ten times or more. The chain links TRBV6-2 or TRBV6-3 to TRBJ1-2; TRBD1 matches at 8 bases. The V and J ends lost 4 bases and 4 bases, in that order; junction bases with no gene match: 5. Germline values: CDR1 MNHEY, CDR2 SVGEGT. The length of the CDR3 is 14 residues. CDR3 sequence: CASSSDRVSYGYTF. The DNA for the CDR3 is TGTGCCAGCAGTTCGGACAGGGTCAGCTATGGCTACACCTTC.

This clonotype has ten or more counts. Here the CDR3 reads CASRPRGVSEAFF. The DNA for the CDR3 is TGTGCCAGCAGGCCCCGGGGGGTTTCTGAAGCTTTCTTT. The gene calls are TRBV11-3 and TRBJ1-1; maybe TRBD1 (5 bases). CDR1 is SGHNT, CDR2 YENEEA, per germline. This CDR3 contains 13 residues. Trimming cost V 6 bases and J 6 bases, with 14 bases left between them.

This clonotype was seen ten or more times. The chain is built from TRBV2 and TRBJ2-1, with 13 bases that match TRBD2. The CDR3 consists of 17 residues. J was trimmed by 7 bases and V by 4 bases; bases with no gene match: 10. Germline V lookup: CDR1 SNHLY, CDR2 FYNNEI. The CDR3 nucleotides read TGTGCCAGCAGTGCTCGGACTAGCGGGAGAAGTGGTAATGAGCAGTTCTTC. The encoded protein is CASSARTSGRSGNEQFF.

The V gene is TRBV7-9, the J gene TRBJ1-2, with 12 nucleotides matching TRBD1. The CDR3 consists of 16 residues. In germline, CDR1 is SEHNR, CDR2 FQNEAQ (reference sequence). Unmatched junction bases numbered 12, after V lost 5 bases and J lost 8 bases. This CDR3 is CASSRILGQGARGYTF. The CDR3 region has the DNA TGTGCCAGCAGCCGGATACTGGGACAGGGGGCGCGGGGCTACACCTTC.

This clonotype showed up many times. V usage is TRBV2 and J usage is TRBJ2-6; 7 bases align to TRBD2. Looked up from germline, CDR1 is SNHLY and CDR2 is FYNNEI. V gave up 2 bases and J gave up 0 bases; unmatched junction bases: 4. CDR3 size: 17 residues. The DNA of the CDR3 is TGTGCCAGCAGTGAACAAGCGGGATTCTCTGGGGCCAACGTCCTGACTTTC. The encoded protein is CASSEQAGFSGANVLTF. The variable domain in full, with the rest retrieved from reference TRBV2 and TRBJ2-6, is EPEVTQTPSHQVTQMGQEVILRCVPISNHLYFYWYRQILGQKVEFLVSFYNNEISEKSEIFDDQFSVERPDGSNFTLKIRSTKLEDSAMYFCASSEQAGFSGANVLTFGAGSRLTVL.

This clonotype was counted at least ten times. This sequence joins TRBV20-1 and TRBJ2-3; no definite D call. The V gene's germline CDR1 is DFQATT and CDR2 SNEGSKA (reference sequence). This CDR3 comprises 15 residues. The V end was cut by 0 bases, the J end by 0 bases, with 10 bases between. The CDR3 DNA follows: TGCAGTGCTAGAGATGGAAAAACTAGCACAGATACGCAGTATTTT. Its protein product is CSARDGKTSTDTQYF.

This rearrangement joins TRBV28 to TRBJ1-3, with D possibly being TRBD1 (6 bases). V lost 2 bases to trimming and J lost 0 bases, with 8 bases between them. Germline loops: CDR1 MDHEN, CDR2 SYDVKM. The CDR3 length is 15 residues. CDR3 amino acids: CASSLTGSSGNTIYF. CDR3 DNA sequence: TGTGCCAGCAGTTTAACAGGGAGCTCTGGAAACACCATATATTTT.

V is TRBV11-2 and J is TRBJ2-7; TRBD1 might be the D (6 bases). CDR1 and CDR2 from the germline V gene are SGHAT and FQNNGV. This CDR3 contains 14 residues. The germline V and J ends were trimmed by 1 base and 6 bases, with 13 bases remaining between them. The CDR3 DNA is TGTGCCAGCAGCTTAGGGGACACCCTACGCGAGCAGTACTTC. As protein: CASSLGDTLREQYF.

This clonotype was picked up a small number of times. The chain couples TRBV6-6 to TRBJ1-5, with D perhaps matching TRBD1 (6 bases). Germline assignment: CDR1 MNHNY and CDR2 SVGAGI (reference sequence). The CDR3 runs 14 residues. Trimming stripped 2 bases from V and 4 bases from J, with 9 bases between. CDR3 protein: CASSYDRRNQPQHF. DNA of the CDR3: TGTGCCAGCAGTTACGACAGGAGAAATCAGCCCCAGCATTTT.

Concerning this clonotype itself: Since a much larger clone is just one base distant, this may be a read error. The CDR3 does not close with the conserved phenylalanine or tryptophan, likely indicating a read error. The chain carries TRBV2 and TRBJ1-2, with TRBD1 matching 7 bases. The germline V gene has CDR1 SNHLY and CDR2 FYNNEI. V was clipped by 2 bases and J by 2 bases; unmatched bases: 5. The CDR3 is made up of 15 amino acids. In DNA form, the CDR3 reads TGTGCCAGCAGTGAACGGACAGGATCAAACTATGGCTACACCCTC. As protein: CASSERTGSNYGYTL.

The chain uses TRBV28 and TRBJ2-7; perhaps TRBD1 as D (6 bases). V dropped 6 bases and J dropped 6 bases, with 18 bases sitting between them. Germline V CDR1 and CDR2: MDHEN, SYDVKM. The CDR3 has 14 amino acids. CDR3 sequence: CASRSGTPSSEQYF. CDR3 sequence (DNA): TGTGCCAGCAGGTCCGGGACACCATCATCCGAGCAGTACTTC.

Ten or more counts support this clonotype. This rearrangement joins TRBV30 to TRBJ1-2, with 10 nucleotides matching TRBD1. The CDR3 runs 14 residues. The germline CDR1 and CDR2 sequences are GTSNPN and SVGIG (reference sequence). V was clipped by 3 bases and J by 5 bases; unmatched bases: 6. The CDR3 here is CAWRPDRGPYGYTF. In nucleotides, the CDR3 is TGTGCCTGGAGGCCCGACAGGGGGCCTTATGGCTACACCTTC. Filled out from reference TRBV30 and TRBJ1-2, the complete variable domain reads SQTIHQWPATLVQPVGSPLSLECTVEGTSNPNLYWYRQAAGRGLQLLFYSVGIGQISSEVPQNLSASRPQDRQFILSSKKLLLSDSGFYLCAWRPDRGPYGYTFGSGTRLTVV.

This clonotype was detected a few times. CDR3 bases: TGCGCCAGCAGCGTGACACTTACCAACACTGAAGCTTTCTTT. As protein: CASSVTLTNTEAFF. The V and J genes are TRBV5-1 and TRBJ1-1; D unresolved. This CDR3 contains 14 residues. Trimming took 4 bases from V and 2 from J, leaving 12 bases between them. Germline CDR1 reads SGHRS; CDR2 reads YFSETQ.

This clonotype appeared a few times. The rearrangement uses TRBV9 and TRBJ2-3; D might be TRBD1 (5 bases). This CDR3 has 14 amino acids. CDR1 is SGDLS and CDR2 is YYNGEE in the germline V gene. V was shortened by 4 bases and J by 1 base, with 10 bases between the two germline ends. CDR3 sequence reads: CASSPRTRTDTQYF. The CDR3 nucleotides read TGTGCCAGCAGCCCCAGGACACGCACAGATACGCAGTATTTT.

This clonotype has just a few counts. The chain links TRBV7-9 to TRBJ2-3; weak D call: TRBD1 (6 bases). CDR1 is SEHNR and CDR2 is FQNEAQ in the germline V gene (reference sequence). This CDR3 is 17 amino acids long. Trimming removed 1 base at V and 0 bases at J, with 14 bases between. The CDR3 here is CASSLEGRDKSTDTQYF. The CDR3 DNA reads TGTGCCAGCAGCTTAGAGGGACGGGACAAGAGCACAGATACGCAGTATTTT. Looking up the rest from reference TRBV7-9 and TRBJ2-3 gives the full variable domain: DTGVSQNPRHKITKRGQNVTFRCDPISEHNRLYWYRQTLGQGPEFLTYFQNEAQLEKSRLLSDRFSAERPKGSFSTLEIQRTEQGDSAMYLCASSLEGRDKSTDTQYFGPGTRLTVL.

This clonotype was observed many times. V and J are TRBV7-2 and TRBJ2-7; TRBD2 is a possible D gene (7 bases). Germline CDR1 reads SGHTA; CDR2 reads FQGNSA. Trimming took 5 bases from V and 4 from J, leaving 18 bases between them. The CDR3 is made up of 15 amino acids. CDR3 nucleotides: TGTGCCAGCAGCCTTTTCCGGGGGGCGAAATACGAGCAGTACTTC. It codes for CASSLFRGAKYEQYF.

Details on this clonotype: A much larger clone sits a single nucleotide away, making a read error possible. This CDR3 is missing its conserved last phenylalanine or tryptophan, likely due to a read error. CDR3 region: CASSEFQRELYNEQFL. CDR3 bases: TGTGCCAGCAGTGAATTCCAGCGGGAGTTATACAATGAGCAGTTCCTC. The chain is built from TRBV25-1 and TRBJ2-1, with 8 bases that match TRBD2. The CDR3 is 16 residues long. J was trimmed by 4 bases and V by 1 base; bases with no gene match: 6. The germline V gene has CDR1 MGHDK and CDR2 SYGVNS.

The gene calls are TRBV18 and TRBJ1-2; TRBD1 is a possible D gene (5 bases). There are 13 residues in the CDR3. V was pared by 5 bases and J by 4 bases, with 11 bases between. Germline CDR1 reads KGHSH; CDR2 reads LQKENI. As DNA, the CDR3 is TGTGCCAGCTCAGGGACGGAGGGCTATGGCTACACCTTC. Its translation: CASSGTEGYGYTF.